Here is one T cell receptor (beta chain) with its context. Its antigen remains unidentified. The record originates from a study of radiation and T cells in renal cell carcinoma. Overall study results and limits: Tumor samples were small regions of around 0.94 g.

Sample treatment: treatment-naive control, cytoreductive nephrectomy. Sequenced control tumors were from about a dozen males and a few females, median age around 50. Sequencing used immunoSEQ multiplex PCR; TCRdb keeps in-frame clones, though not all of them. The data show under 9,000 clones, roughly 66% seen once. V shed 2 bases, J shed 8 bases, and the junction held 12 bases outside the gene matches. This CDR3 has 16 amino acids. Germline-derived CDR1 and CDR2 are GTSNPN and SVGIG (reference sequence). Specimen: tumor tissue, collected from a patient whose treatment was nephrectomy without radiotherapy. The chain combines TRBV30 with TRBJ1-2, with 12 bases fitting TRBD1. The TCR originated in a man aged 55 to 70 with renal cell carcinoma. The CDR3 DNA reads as TGTGCCTGGAGTCAAACCGGGACAGGGGGCCGGGGGGGCTACACCTTC. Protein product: CAWSQTGTGGRGGYTF.